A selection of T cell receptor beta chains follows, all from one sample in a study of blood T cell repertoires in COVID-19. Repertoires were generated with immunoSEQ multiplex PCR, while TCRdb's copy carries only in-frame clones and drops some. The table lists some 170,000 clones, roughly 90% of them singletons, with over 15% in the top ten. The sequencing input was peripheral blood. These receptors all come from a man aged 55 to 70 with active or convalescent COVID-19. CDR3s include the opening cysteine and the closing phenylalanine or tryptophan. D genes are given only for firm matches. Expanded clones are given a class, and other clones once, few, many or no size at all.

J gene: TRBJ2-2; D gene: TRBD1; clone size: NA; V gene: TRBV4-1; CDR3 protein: CASSQSGTGGYTGELFF; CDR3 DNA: TGCGCCAGCAGCCAATCAGGGACAGGGGGCTACACCGGGGAGCTGTTTTTT
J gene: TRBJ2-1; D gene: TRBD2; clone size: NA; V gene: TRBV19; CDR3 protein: CASGPSGGLYNEQFF; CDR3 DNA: TGTGCCAGTGGTCCTTCGGGGGGGCTCTACAATGAGCAGTTCTTC
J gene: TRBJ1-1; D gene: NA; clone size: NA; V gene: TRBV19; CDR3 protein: CASSIELKGPAHTEAFF; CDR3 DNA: TGTGCCAGTAGTATAGAATTGAAGGGGCCGGCGCACACTGAAGCTTTCTTT
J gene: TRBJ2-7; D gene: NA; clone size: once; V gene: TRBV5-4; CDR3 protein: CASSLDRAYEQYF; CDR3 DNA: TGTGCCAGCAGCTTGGACAGAGCCTACGAGCAGTACTTC
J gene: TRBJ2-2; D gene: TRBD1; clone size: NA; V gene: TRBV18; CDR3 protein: CASSPSDRGAGELFF; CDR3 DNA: TGTGCCAGCTCACCATCGGACAGGGGCGCCGGGGAGCTGTTTTTT
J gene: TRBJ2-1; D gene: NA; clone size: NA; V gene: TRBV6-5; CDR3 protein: CATSYNEQFF; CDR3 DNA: TGTGCCACTTCGTACAATGAGCAGTTCTTC
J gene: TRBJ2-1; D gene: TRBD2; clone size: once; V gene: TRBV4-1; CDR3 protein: CASSQPLSGGFGGQQFF; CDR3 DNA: TGCGCCAGCAGCCAACCCCTTAGCGGGGGCTTCGGTGGGCAGCAGTTCTTC
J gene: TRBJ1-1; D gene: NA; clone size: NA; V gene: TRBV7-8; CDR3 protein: CASSNRRILADTEAFF; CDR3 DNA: TGTGCCAGCAGCAATCGGAGGATCCTGGCGGACACTGAAGCTTTCTTT
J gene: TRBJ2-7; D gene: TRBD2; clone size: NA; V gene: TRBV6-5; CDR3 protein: CASSPAGGPYEQYF; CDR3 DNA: TGTGCCAGCAGTCCTGCGGGGGGGCCTTACGAGCAGTACTTC
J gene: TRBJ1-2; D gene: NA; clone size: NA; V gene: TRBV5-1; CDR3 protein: CASSLITGTSSYGYTF; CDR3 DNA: TGCGCCAGCAGCCTAATTACCGGGACATCATCCTATGGCTACACCTTC
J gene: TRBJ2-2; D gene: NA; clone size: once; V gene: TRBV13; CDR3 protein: CASSPPRGAAGELFF; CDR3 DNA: TGTGCCAGCAGCCCCCCCAGGGGCGCTGCCGGGGAGCTGTTTTTT
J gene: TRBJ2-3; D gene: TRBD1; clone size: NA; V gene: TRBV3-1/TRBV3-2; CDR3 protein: CASSHAWASTGGADTQYF; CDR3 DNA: TGTGCCAGCAGCCACGCATGGGCATCGACAGGGGGCGCAGATACGCAGTATTTT
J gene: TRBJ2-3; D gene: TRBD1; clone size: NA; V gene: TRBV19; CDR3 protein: CASNLGQGFSTDTQYF; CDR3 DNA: TGTGCCAGTAATCTCGGACAGGGGTTTAGCACAGATACGCAGTATTTT
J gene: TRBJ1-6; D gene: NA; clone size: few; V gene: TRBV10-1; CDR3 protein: CASSVGNSPLHF; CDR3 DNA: TGCGCCAGCAGTGTCGGGAATTCACCCCTCCACTTT
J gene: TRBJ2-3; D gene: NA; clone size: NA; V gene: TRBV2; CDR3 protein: CASTMGSSDTQYF; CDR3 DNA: TGTGCCAGCACAATGGGGAGCTCAGATACGCAGTATTTT
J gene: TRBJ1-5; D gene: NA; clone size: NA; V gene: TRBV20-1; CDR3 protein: CSASLPELSNQPQHF; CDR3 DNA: TGCAGTGCTAGTCTTCCTGAGTTAAGCAATCAGCCCCAGCATTTT
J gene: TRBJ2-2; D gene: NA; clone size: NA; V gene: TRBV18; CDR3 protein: CASSPPFGRTGELFF; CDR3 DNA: TGTGCCAGCTCACCACCGTTTGGCCGAACCGGGGAGCTGTTTTTT
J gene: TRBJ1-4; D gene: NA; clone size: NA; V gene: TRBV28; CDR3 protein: CASSLMSGNRKLFF; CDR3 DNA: TGTGCCAGCAGTTTGATGTCCGGGAATAGAAAACTGTTTTTT
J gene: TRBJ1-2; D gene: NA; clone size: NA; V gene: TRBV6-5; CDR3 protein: CASSYGAGANYGYTF; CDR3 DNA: TGTGCCAGCAGTTACGGGGCAGGAGCTAACTATGGCTACACCTTC
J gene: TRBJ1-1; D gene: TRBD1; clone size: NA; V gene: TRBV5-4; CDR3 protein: CASSKQGTGHTEAFF; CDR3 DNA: TGTGCCAGCAGCAAACAAGGGACAGGACACACTGAAGCTTTCTTT
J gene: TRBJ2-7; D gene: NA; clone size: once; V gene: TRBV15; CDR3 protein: CATSRQQGYEQYF; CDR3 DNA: TGTGCCACCAGCAGACAACAGGGTTACGAGCAGTACTTC
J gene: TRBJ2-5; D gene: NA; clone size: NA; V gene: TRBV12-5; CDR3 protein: CASGLAQGQETQYF; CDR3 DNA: TGTGCTAGTGGTTTGGCGCAGGGGCAAGAGACCCAGTACTTC
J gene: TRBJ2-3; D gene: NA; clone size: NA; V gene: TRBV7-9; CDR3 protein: CASSLVGASTDTQYF; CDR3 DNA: TGTGCCAGCAGCTTGGTGGGGGCGAGCACAGATACGCAGTATTTT
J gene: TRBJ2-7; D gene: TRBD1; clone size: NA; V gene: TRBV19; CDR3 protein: CASSIPGLPQGEQYF; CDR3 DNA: TGTGCCAGTAGTATTCCGGGCCTTCCACAGGGGGAGCAGTACTTC
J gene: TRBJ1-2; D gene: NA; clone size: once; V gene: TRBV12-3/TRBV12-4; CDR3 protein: CASSFHNYGYTF; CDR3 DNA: TGTGCCAGCAGTTTCCATAACTATGGCTACACCTTC
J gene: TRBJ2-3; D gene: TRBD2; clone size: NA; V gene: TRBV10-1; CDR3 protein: CASSESPLARDTQYF; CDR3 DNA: TGCGCCAGCAGTGAGTCCCCACTAGCGAGGGATACGCAGTATTTT
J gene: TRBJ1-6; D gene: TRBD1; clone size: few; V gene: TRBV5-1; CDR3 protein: CASSFQQGTDSPLHF; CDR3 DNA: TGCGCCAGCAGCTTCCAACAGGGGACGGACTCACCCCTCCACTTT
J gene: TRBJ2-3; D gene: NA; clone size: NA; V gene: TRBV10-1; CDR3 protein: CASRSAGDPDTQYF; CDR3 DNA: TGCGCCAGCAGGTCCGCAGGGGATCCAGATACGCAGTATTTT
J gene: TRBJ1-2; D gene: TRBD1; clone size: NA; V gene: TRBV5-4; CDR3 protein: CASSGGTGADYGYTF; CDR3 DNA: TGTGCCAGCAGCGGTGGGACAGGGGCCGACTATGGCTACACCTTC
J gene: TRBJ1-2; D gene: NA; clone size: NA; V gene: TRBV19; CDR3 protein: CASIQTPETYGYTF; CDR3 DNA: TGTGCCAGTATTCAGACTCCGGAAACCTATGGCTACACCTTC
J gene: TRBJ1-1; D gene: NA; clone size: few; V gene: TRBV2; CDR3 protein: CASRGRGAFF; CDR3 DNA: TGTGCCAGCAGGGGGAGAGGAGCTTTCTTT
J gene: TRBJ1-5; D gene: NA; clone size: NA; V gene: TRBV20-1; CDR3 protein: CSASAVAGKEPQHF; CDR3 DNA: TGCAGTGCTAGTGCTGTGGCAGGCAAGGAGCCCCAGCATTTT
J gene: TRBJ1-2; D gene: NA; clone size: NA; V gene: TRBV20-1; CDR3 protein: CSATGDGYTF; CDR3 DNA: TGCAGTGCAACCGGGGATGGCTACACCTTC
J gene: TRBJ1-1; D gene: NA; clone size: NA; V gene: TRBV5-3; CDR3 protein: CARSLRDRNTEAFF; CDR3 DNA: TGTGCCAGAAGCTTGAGAGACAGGAACACTGAAGCTTTCTTT
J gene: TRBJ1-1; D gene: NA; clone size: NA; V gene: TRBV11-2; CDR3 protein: CASSPSMIGAFF; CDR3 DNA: TGTGCCAGCAGCCCATCTATGATTGGAGCTTTCTTT
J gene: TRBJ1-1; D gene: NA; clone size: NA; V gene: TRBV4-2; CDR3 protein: CASSPKGGENTEAFF; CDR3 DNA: TGTGCCAGCAGCCCCAAGGGGGGGGAGAACACTGAAGCTTTCTTT
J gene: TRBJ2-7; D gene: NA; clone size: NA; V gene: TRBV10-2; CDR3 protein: CASTSAGVGEQYF; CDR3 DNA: TGCGCCAGCACATCAGCGGGTGTGGGCGAGCAGTACTTC
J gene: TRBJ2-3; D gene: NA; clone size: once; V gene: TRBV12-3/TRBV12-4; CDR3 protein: CASSYLRDTQYF; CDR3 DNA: TGTGCCAGCAGCTATCTTAGAGATACGCAGTATTTT
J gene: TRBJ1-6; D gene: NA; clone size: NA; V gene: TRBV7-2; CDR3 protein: CASLIMWGANSPLHF; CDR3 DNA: TGTGCCAGCCTTATTATGTGGGGCGCGAATTCACCCCTCCACTTT
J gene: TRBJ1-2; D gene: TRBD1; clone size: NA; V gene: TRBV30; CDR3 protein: CAWSDPGQNPNYGYTF; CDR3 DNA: TGTGCCTGGAGCGATCCGGGACAGAACCCTAACTATGGCTACACCTTC
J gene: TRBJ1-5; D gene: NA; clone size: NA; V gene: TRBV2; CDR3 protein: CASSESGVGNQPQHF; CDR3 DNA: TGTGCCAGCAGTGAGTCGGGGGTAGGCAATCAGCCCCAGCATTTT
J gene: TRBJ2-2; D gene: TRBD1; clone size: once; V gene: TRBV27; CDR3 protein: CASQSRDRGPGELFF; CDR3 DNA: TGTGCCAGTCAGTCCCGGGACAGGGGTCCCGGGGAGCTGTTTTTT
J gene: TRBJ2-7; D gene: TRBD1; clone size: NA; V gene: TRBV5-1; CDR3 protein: CASSLLDRAPYEQYF; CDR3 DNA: TGCGCCAGCAGCTTGTTGGACAGGGCCCCCTACGAGCAGTACTTC
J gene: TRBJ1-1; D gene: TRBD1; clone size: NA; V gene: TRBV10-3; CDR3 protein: CAISEMGQLNTEAFF; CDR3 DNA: TGTGCCATCAGTGAAATGGGACAGTTGAACACTGAAGCTTTCTTT
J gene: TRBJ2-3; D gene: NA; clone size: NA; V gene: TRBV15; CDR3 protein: CATSRDRGSTDTQYF; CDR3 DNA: TGTGCCACCAGCAGAGACAGGGGAAGCACAGATACGCAGTATTTT
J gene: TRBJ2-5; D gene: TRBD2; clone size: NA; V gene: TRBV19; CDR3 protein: CASSMAGVGETQYF; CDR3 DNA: TGTGCCAGTAGTATGGCGGGAGTAGGGGAGACCCAGTACTTC
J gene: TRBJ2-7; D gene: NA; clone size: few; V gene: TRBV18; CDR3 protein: CASSPSAGLTYEQYF; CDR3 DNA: TGTGCCAGCTCACCTTCCGCAGGACTTACCTACGAGCAGTACTTC
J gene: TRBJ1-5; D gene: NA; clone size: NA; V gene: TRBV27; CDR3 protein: CASSFTGQDQFNSNQPQHF; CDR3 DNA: TGTGCCAGCAGTTTTACAGGCCAAGACCAGTTTAATAGCAATCAGCCCCAGCATTTT
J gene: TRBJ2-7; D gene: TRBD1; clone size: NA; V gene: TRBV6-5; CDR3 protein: CASSYSSGQGSNEQYF; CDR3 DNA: TGTGCCAGCAGTTACTCTTCAGGACAGGGGTCTAACGAGCAGTACTTC
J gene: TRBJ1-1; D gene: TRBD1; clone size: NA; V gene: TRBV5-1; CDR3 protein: CASSKIGTGGRNTEAFF; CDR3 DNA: TGCGCCAGCAGCAAGATAGGGACAGGGGGCAGGAACACTGAAGCTTTCTTT
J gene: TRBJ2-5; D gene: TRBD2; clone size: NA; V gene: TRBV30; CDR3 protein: CASNPGLAHGEETQYF; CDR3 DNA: TGTGCCTCAAACCCGGGACTAGCGCATGGAGAAGAGACCCAGTACTTC
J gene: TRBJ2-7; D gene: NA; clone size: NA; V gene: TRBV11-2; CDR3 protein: CASSLQGQLYF; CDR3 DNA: TGTGCCAGCAGCTTACAGGGCCAGCTGTACTTC
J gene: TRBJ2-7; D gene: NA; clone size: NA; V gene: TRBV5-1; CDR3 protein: CASKSGRNEQYF; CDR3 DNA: TGCGCCAGCAAATCAGGGCGGAACGAGCAGTACTTC
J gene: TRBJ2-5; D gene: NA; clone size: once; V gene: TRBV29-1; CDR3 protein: CSVEDSQETQYF; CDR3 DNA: TGCAGCGTTGAAGACAGTCAAGAGACCCAGTACTTC